These T cell receptor beta chains were read from a single sample in a study of esophageal squamous cell carcinoma under preoperative chemotherapy. TCRdb reprocessed the PCR reads with MiXCR, giving one entry per CDR3 protein. The sample has under 20,000 distinct CDR3 sequences; about 43% are singletons. This sample was obtained from a patient given preoperative chemotherapy. These receptors came from a human donor with esophageal squamous cell carcinoma. The donor label of this sample is uncertain. Each CDR3 is given with its conserved first and last residue. The D gene is left open where the match is weak.

j_call d_call v_call cdr3_aa
NA TRBD2 TRBV7-2 CASSLVTSGGGETQYF
TRBJ2-3 TRBD1 TRBV12-3/TRBV12-4 CASSYRGRNTDTQYF
TRBJ2-7 NA TRBV7-9 CASSLGGSNEQYF
NA NA TRBV5-4 CASSTGWHEQYF
TRBJ2-5 NA TRBV4-1 CASSQEGSRETQYF
TRBJ2-1 NA TRBV10-3 CATRNRDSSYNEQFF
NA TRBD1 TRBV27 CASSWGQGQDIQFF
TRBJ2-4 NA TRBV11-3 CASGPGGGLAQDTQYF
TRBJ2-7 TRBD2 TRBV6-1 CASTQSVAGDYEQYF
TRBJ2-5 TRBD2 TRBV7-2 CASSPTRGGQETQYF
TRBJ2-1 NA TRBV19 CASSIRTLYNEQFF
TRBJ2-3 NA TRBV7-8 CASSPNVRRGLDTQYF
TRBJ2-2 NA TRBV7-2 CASSFVRTDELFF
TRBJ2-3 NA TRBV7-2 CASGTLSAETQYF
TRBJ2-1 NA TRBV7-6 CASSTKPNYEQFF
TRBJ1-2 TRBD1 TRBV10-3 CAIREEGAHGYTF
NA TRBD1 TRBV7-6 CASSSRGSREQFF
TRBJ2-3 TRBD1 TRBV12-3/TRBV12-4 CASSRDRDTDTQYF
TRBJ2-1 NA TRBV7-6 CASSLDRRGLNYNEQFF
TRBJ1-3 NA TRBV11-1 CASSSPPTPGNTIYF
NA TRBD2 TRBV7-2 CASSLKGTSGRAGEQYF
TRBJ2-4 TRBD2 TRBV7-2 CASSARGRGATNTQYF
TRBJ2-3 TRBD2 TRBV7-8 CARGPVSSGEDTQYF
TRBJ2-2 NA TRBV7-2 CASSFERFTGELFF
NA TRBD1 TRBV11-1 CASSPWKGGLYEQYF
NA NA TRBV6-5 CASSYFQTGGYEQYF
TRBJ1-1 NA TRBV7-2 CASSPGGTLSRTEAFF
TRBJ2-3 NA TRBV6-1 CASSEALRAYTQYF
NA NA TRBV5-5 CASSSSLGPTQYF
TRBJ2-5 NA TRBV7-6 CTSSPTRTSITETQYF
NA NA TRBV6-1 CASSPPYEQYF
TRBJ2-1 TRBD1 TRBV27 CASSFGDRSYNEQFF
TRBJ2-3 NA TRBV7-2 CASAAREGRGTETQYF
TRBJ2-4 NA TRBV19 CASSPRDTTNIQYF
TRBJ2-5 NA TRBV12-3/TRBV12-4 CASTPDGTGIQKTQYF
TRBJ2-5 TRBD1 TRBV7-3 CASSLTISTGSYNEQYF
TRBJ2-3 NA TRBV6-1 CTSIGDVDTQYF
TRBJ2-3 TRBD2 TRBV7-9 CASSSLAGGADTQYF
TRBJ2-3 NA TRBV7-9 CASSPGPTNTDTQYF
TRBJ2-3 TRBD2 TRBV7-8 CASSLKQRERTPRSTDTQYF
TRBJ1-2 NA TRBV10-2 CASGQSKDYGYTF
TRBJ2-4 NA TRBV11-1 CASSLGPGDIQYF
NA NA TRBV11-2 CASSPSGGGTQDTQYF
TRBJ2-7 TRBD1 TRBV7-9 CASSTGQGNGANEQYF
TRBJ2-5 NA TRBV30 CAWSVRGAAGFF
TRBJ2-3 NA TRBV7-8 CASSLVPRSPPDTQYF
TRBJ2-3 NA TRBV11-3 CASSLLAINEQYF
TRBJ2-1 NA TRBV12-3/TRBV12-4 CASSWGETQFF
TRBJ1-4 TRBD1 TRBV7-8 CASSLDRGEKLFF
NA TRBD2 TRBV10-3 CAISDRTSGAYEQYF